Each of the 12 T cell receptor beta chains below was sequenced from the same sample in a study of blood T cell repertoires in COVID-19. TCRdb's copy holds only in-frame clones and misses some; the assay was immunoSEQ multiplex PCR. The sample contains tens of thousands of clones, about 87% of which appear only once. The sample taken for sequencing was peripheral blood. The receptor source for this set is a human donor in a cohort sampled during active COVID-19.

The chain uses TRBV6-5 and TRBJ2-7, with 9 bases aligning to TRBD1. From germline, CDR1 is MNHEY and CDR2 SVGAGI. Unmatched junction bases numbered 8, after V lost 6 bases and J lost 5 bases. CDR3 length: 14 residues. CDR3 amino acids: CASSPQGAYNEQYF. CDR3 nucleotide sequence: TGTGCCAGCAGCCCACAGGGGGCGTATAACGAGCAGTACTTC.

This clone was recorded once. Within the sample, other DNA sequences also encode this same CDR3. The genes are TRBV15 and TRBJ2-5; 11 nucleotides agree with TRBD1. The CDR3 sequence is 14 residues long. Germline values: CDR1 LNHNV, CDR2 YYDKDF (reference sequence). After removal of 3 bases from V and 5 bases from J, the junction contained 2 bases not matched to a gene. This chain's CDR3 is CATSRDRGQETQYF. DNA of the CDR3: TGTGCCACCAGCAGGGACAGGGGGCAGGAGACCCAGTACTTC.

In DNA, the CDR3 is TGTGCCAGCGGGGGCCGGGGCTACACCTTC. Protein: CASGGRGYTF. The V call is TRBV5-4, the J call TRBJ1-2, with D perhaps matching TRBD1 (6 bases). The CDR3 loop spans 10 amino acids. Germline V CDR1 and CDR2: SGHNT, YYREEE (reference sequence). V lost 7 bases and J 8 bases, leaving 9 bases between the germline ends.

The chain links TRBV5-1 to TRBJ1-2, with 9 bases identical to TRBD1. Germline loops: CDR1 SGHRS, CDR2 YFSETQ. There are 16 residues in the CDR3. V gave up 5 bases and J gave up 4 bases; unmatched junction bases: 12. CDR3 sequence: CASRQVGQGVGYGYTF. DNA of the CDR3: TGCGCCAGCAGACAAGTGGGACAGGGAGTGGGCTATGGCTACACCTTC.

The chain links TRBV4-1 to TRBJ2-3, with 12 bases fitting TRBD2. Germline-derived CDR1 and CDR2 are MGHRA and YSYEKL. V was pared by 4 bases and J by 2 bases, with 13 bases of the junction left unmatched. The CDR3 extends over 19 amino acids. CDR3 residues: CASSPTSGRTFLSTDTQYF. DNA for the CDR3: TGCGCCAGCAGCCCAACTAGCGGGAGGACCTTCCTATCCACAGATACGCAGTATTTT.

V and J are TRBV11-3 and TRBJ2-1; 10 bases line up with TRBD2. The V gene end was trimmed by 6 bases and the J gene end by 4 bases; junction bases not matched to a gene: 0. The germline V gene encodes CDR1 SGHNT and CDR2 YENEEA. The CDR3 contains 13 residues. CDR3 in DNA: TGTGCCAGCAGTAGCGGGGGGTACAATGAGCAGTTCTTC. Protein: CASSSGGYNEQFF. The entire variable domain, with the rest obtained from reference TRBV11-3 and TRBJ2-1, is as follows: EAGVVQSPRYKIIEKKQPVAFWCNPISGHNTLYWYLQNLGQGPELLIRYENEEAVDDSQLPKDRFSAERLKGVDSTLKIQPAELGDSAVYLCASSSGGYNEQFFGPGTRLTVL.

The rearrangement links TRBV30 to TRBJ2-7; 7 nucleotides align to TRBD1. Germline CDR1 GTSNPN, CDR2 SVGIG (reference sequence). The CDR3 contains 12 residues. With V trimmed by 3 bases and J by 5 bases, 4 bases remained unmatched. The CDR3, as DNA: TGTGCCTGGAGGGACAGGACCCACGAGCAGTACTTC. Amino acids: CAWRDRTHEQYF.

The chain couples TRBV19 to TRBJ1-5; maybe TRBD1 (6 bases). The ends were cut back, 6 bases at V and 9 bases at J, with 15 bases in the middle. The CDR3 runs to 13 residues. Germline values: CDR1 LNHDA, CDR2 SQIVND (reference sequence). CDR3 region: CASRMTGAGPQHF. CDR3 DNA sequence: TGTGCCAGTAGGATGACAGGCGCAGGGCCCCAGCATTTT.

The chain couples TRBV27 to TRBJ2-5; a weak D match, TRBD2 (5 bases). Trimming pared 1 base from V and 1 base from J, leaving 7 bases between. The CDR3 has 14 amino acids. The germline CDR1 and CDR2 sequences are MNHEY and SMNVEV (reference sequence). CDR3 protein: CASSLFGIQETQYF. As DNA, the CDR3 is TGTGCCAGCAGTTTATTCGGGATCCAAGAGACCCAGTACTTC.

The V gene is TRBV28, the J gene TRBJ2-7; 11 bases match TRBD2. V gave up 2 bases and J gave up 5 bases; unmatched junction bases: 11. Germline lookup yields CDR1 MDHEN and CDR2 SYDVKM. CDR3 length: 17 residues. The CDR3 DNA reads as TGTGCCAGCAGTTTACTCCCCCCTAGCGGGAGGTCCCACGAGCAGTACTTC. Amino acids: CASSLLPPSGRSHEQYF.

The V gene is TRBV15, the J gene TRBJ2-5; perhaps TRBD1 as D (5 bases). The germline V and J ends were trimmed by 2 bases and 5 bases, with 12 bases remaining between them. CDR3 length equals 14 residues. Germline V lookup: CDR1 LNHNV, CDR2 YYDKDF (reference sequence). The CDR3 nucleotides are TGTGCCACCAGCAGAAACCAGGGTGTGGAGACCCAGTACTTC. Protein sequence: CATSRNQGVETQYF. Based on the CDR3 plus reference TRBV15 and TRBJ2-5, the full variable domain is DAMVIQNPRYQVTQFGKPVTLSCSQTLNHNVMYWYQQKSSQAPKLLFHYYDKDFNNEADTPDNFQSRRPNTSFCFLDIRSPGLGDTAMYLCATSRNQGVETQYFGPGTRLLVL.

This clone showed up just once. CDR3 sequence reads: CATSDLAYRGNTIYF. The CDR3 nucleotides are TGTGCCACCAGTGATTTGGCCTACCGGGGAAACACCATATATTTT. The chain recombines TRBV24-1 with TRBJ1-3, with D hard to call. V dropped 0 bases and J dropped 4 bases, with 9 bases sitting between them. CDR3 length: 15 residues. The germline V gene encodes CDR1 KGHDR and CDR2 SFDVKD.